Below are 25 T cell receptor beta chains sequenced from a single sample in a study of glioma-infiltrating T cells after dendritic cell vaccination (TCRdb year 2016). Library preparation employed the immunoSEQ multiplex PCR assay. TCRdb stores this immuneACCESS table with in-frame sequences only. Part of the clones is absent; in the studies checked, under half of the shortfall reflects unresolved V genes, and no reason is known for the rest. The sample table holds approximately 85,000 clones, of which 75% to 90% were seen once. The ten largest account for about 8.5% of the sample. The time point label of this sample denotes: after dendritic cell vaccination, including at tumor progression/relapse. The sequencing used blood, collected after dendritic cell vaccination. All receptors derive from a human donor with glioblastoma.

V and J are TRBV6-5 and TRBJ2-7; D is possibly TRBD2 (5 bases). V shed 5 bases and J shed 3 bases, with 17 bases lying between them. The CDR3 has 15 residues. Germline-derived CDR1 and CDR2 are MNHEY and SVGAGI. CDR3 amino acids: CASSGRTGTSYEQYF. The CDR3, as DNA: TGTGCCAGCAGTGGGAGAACGGGCACAAGCTACGAGCAGTACTTC.

The V call is TRBV25-1, the J call TRBJ2-7, with a weak D call TRBD2 (5 bases). The CDR3 totals 13 residues. The germline CDR1 and CDR2 sequences are MGHDK and SYGVNS. Trimming stripped 4 bases from V and 0 bases from J, with 7 bases between. The CDR3 coding sequence is TGTGCCAGCAGTGTAGGGAGCTCCTACGAGCAGTACTTC. This translates into CASSVGSSYEQYF.

The rearrangement links TRBV6-1 to TRBJ2-7, with D unclear. V lost 6 bases, J lost 0 bases, and 12 bases lay in between. Germline values: CDR1 MNHNS, CDR2 SASEGT. The CDR3 extends over 14 amino acids. CDR3 amino acids: CASRREASSYEQYF. DNA of the CDR3: TGTGCCAGCAGGCGAGAGGCCAGCTCCTACGAGCAGTACTTC.

The gene calls are TRBV7-3 and TRBJ1-2; the D is unclear. The CDR3 runs 15 residues. Germline values: CDR1 SGHTA, CDR2 FQGTGA. Trimming removed 2 bases at V and 6 bases at J, with 16 bases between. The CDR3 loop reads CASSLDPTQEDGYTF. The CDR3 nucleotides are TGTGCCAGCAGCTTAGACCCAACGCAAGAGGATGGCTACACCTTC.

This chain connects TRBV7-2 to TRBJ2-7; maybe TRBD2 (6 bases). Looked up from germline, CDR1 is SGHTA and CDR2 is FQGNSA. CDR3 length equals 13 residues. The V and J ends lost 5 bases and 2 bases respectively, with 10 bases between them. The CDR3 nucleotides read TGTGCCAGCAGCGGGGACTTCGCCTACGAGCAGTACTTC. This sequence encodes CASSGDFAYEQYF.

This clone has only one observation. The rearrangement joins TRBV27 to TRBJ2-1; the match to TRBD2 covers 7 bases. This CDR3 has 13 residues. From germline, CDR1 is MNHEY and CDR2 SMNVEV (reference sequence). Trimming at V came to 0 bases and at J to 7 bases, leaving 0 bases not matched to a gene. CDR3 sequence (DNA): TGTGCCAGCAGTTTATCGCGGGGGAATGAGCAGTTCTTC. It codes for CASSLSRGNEQFF.

The rearrangement links TRBV7-2 to TRBJ2-1; perhaps TRBD2 as D (6 bases). V lost 4 bases and J 2 bases, leaving 12 bases between the germline ends. Germline V gene lookup returns CDR1 SGHTA and CDR2 FQGNSA. The CDR3 runs 15 residues. The CDR3 sequence: CASSSGVTTYNEQFF. The CDR3 DNA follows: TGTGCCAGCAGCTCGGGGGTCACCACCTACAATGAGCAGTTCTTC.

The chain carries TRBV7-7 and TRBJ2-2; the D gene is possibly TRBD2 (5 bases). The germline gives CDR1 SSHAT, CDR2 FNYEAQ (reference sequence). The CDR3 sequence is 15 residues long. Trimming removed 5 bases from V and 7 bases from J, with 17 bases in between. CDR3 in amino acids: CASSDTSLAGGELFF. CDR3 nucleotide sequence: TGTGCCAGCAGCGACACTTCCCTGGCGGGCGGGGAGCTGTTTTTT.

The V and J genes are TRBV6-1 and TRBJ2-4, with 9 nucleotides matching TRBD1. Germline CDR1 is MNHNS and CDR2 is SASEGT. After removal of 3 bases from V and 4 bases from J, the junction contained 7 bases not matched to a gene. This CDR3 has 16 amino acids. CDR3 sequence reads: CASSERTGVYKNIQYF. CDR3 DNA: TGTGCCAGCAGTGAGAGGACAGGGGTGTATAAAAACATTCAGTACTTC.

Here the CDR3 reads CASSVAPMGALGYNEQFF. The CDR3 DNA reads as TGTGCCAGCAGCGTAGCACCAATGGGCGCACTCGGATACAATGAGCAGTTCTTC. This chain links TRBV9 with TRBJ2-1; D not resolved. Trimming cost V 0 bases and J 4 bases, with 20 bases left between them. This CDR3 spans 18 amino acids. Germline V gene sequence: CDR1 SGDLS, CDR2 YYNGEE.

The chain has TRBV28 and TRBJ1-1, with TRBD1 matching over 8 bases. From germline, CDR1 is MDHEN and CDR2 SYDVKM. The CDR3 loop spans 16 amino acids. Losses at the gene ends were 2 bases for V and 1 base for J; bases not matched to a gene: 6. CDR3 DNA sequence: TGTGCCAGCAGTTTAACAGGGGGAATGGCGAACACTGAAGCTTTCTTT. Translated, it gives CASSLTGGMANTEAFF.

The rearrangement joins TRBV25-1 to TRBJ1-2, with a weak D call TRBD1 (6 bases). CDR3 length equals 14 residues. The germline V and J ends were trimmed by 3 bases and 4 bases, with 12 bases remaining between them. Germline V gene data show CDR1 as MGHDK and CDR2 as SYGVNS. The CDR3 sequence is CASSESNRAYGYTF. The CDR3 DNA sequence: TGTGCCAGCAGTGAGTCGAACAGGGCCTATGGCTACACCTTC.

The chain uses TRBV4-1 and TRBJ1-1; TRBD1 matches 8 bases. Per germline, CDR1 MGHRA and CDR2 YSYEKL. The CDR3 sequence is 15 residues long. After removal of 4 bases from V and 4 bases from J, the junction contained 8 bases not matched to a gene. The CDR3 region is CASSRDRSLSTEAFF. CDR3 DNA sequence: TGCGCCAGCAGCCGGGACAGGAGCTTGTCCACTGAAGCTTTCTTT.

The gene calls are TRBV30 and TRBJ1-1; D is perhaps TRBD1 (5 bases). CDR3 size: 15 residues. V was cut by 0 bases and J by 1 base, with 12 bases left in between. CDR1 is GTSNPN, CDR2 SVGIG, per germline (reference sequence). This chain's CDR3 is CAWSVGPRANTEAFF. The CDR3 DNA is TGTGCCTGGAGTGTAGGCCCCAGGGCGAACACTGAAGCTTTCTTT.

The J gene is TRBJ2-7, the V gene TRBV7-2, with 8 bases matching TRBD2. The CDR3 length is 13 residues. Losses at the gene ends were 5 bases for V and 6 bases for J; bases not matched to a gene: 6. The germline V gene encodes CDR1 SGHTA and CDR2 FQGNSA. CDR3 in amino acids: CASSPGTSREQYF. In DNA, the CDR3 is TGTGCCAGCAGCCCCGGGACTAGTCGCGAGCAGTACTTC. Full variable domain (remainder filled in from reference TRBV7-2 and TRBJ2-7): GAGVSQSPSNKVTEKGKDVELRCDPISGHTALYWYRQSLGQGLEFLIYFQGNSAPDKSGLPSDRFSAERTGGSVSTLTIQRTQQEDSAVYLCASSPGTSREQYFGPGTRLTVT.

This rearrangement joins TRBV7-9 to TRBJ2-2; a weak D match, TRBD1 (6 bases). The CDR3 is 15 amino acids. V shed 0 bases and J shed 4 bases, with 9 bases lying between them. Germline V gene data show CDR1 as SEHNR and CDR2 as FQNEAQ (reference sequence). The CDR3 protein is CASSLAQGATGELFF. CDR3 nucleotides: TGTGCCAGCAGCTTAGCACAGGGAGCCACCGGGGAGCTGTTTTTT.

The chain is built from TRBV6-1 and TRBJ1-1; 7 bases align to TRBD1. The CDR3 consists of 13 residues. Germline V lookup: CDR1 MNHNS, CDR2 SASEGT. The V segment lost 5 bases and the J segment 6 bases; nucleotides outside the gene matches: 6. CDR3 nucleotide sequence: TGTGCCAGCAGTACGGTTCAGGGGGCTGAAGCTTTCTTT. It is translated as CASSTVQGAEAFF.

This clone was seen a few times. V is TRBV6-6 and J is TRBJ2-7, with 7 nucleotides matching TRBD1. The CDR3 is 13 amino acids. Germline loops: CDR1 MNHNY, CDR2 SVGAGI (reference sequence). After removal of 8 bases from V and 7 bases from J, the junction contained 11 bases not matched to a gene. CDR3 protein: CASSGQISGEQYF. For the CDR3, the DNA is TGTGCCAGCTCGGGACAGATCTCGGGAGAGCAGTACTTC.

The rearrangement joins TRBV7-6 to TRBJ2-7, with 9 bases fitting TRBD2. V was clipped by 1 base and J by 5 bases; unmatched bases: 3. CDR1 is SGHVS and CDR2 is FNYEAQ in the germline V gene. This CDR3 spans 14 amino acids. The CDR3 reads CASSLVAGVDEQYF. CDR3 bases: TGTGCCAGCAGCTTAGTAGCGGGAGTCGACGAGCAGTACTTC.

The V gene is TRBV5-6, the J gene TRBJ2-5, with 7 bases aligning to TRBD1. The length of the CDR3 is 18 residues. Germline V gene data show CDR1 as SGHDT and CDR2 as YYEEEE. V lost 2 bases, J lost 5 bases, and 18 bases stayed unmatched. For the CDR3, the DNA is TGTGCCAGCAGCTTTTCGGTCTGGGACAGCTCCCGGAGGGAGACCCAGTACTTC. It encodes CASSFSVWDSSRRETQYF. Looking up the rest from reference TRBV5-6 and TRBJ2-5 gives the full variable domain: DAGVTQSPTHLIKTRGQQVTLRCSPKSGHDTVSWYQQALGQGPQFIFQYYEEEERQRGNFPDRFSGHQFPNYSSELNVNALLLGDSALYLCASSFSVWDSSRRETQYFGPGTRLLVL.

The chain uses TRBV9 and TRBJ2-3; 11 bases fit TRBD2. The CDR3 length is 15 residues. V dropped 2 bases and J dropped 4; count of bases not matched to a gene: 3. Germline lookup yields CDR1 SGDLS and CDR2 YYNGEE. The CDR3 DNA follows: TGTGCCAGCAGCGTTTTAGCGGGAGGGGCAGATACGCAGTATTTT. It translates to CASSVLAGGADTQYF.

In its sample, this clone was seen once. The CDR3 sequence: CASSLDMGQDLYEQYF. The CDR3 bases are TGTGCCAGCAGCTTAGACATGGGACAGGACCTCTACGAGCAGTACTTC. This chain uses TRBV7-9 with TRBJ2-7; 8 bases agree with TRBD1. The junction had 8 bases not matched to a gene; V was cut back by 1 base and J by 3 bases. The CDR3 has 16 amino acids. The germline CDR1 and CDR2 sequences are SEHNR and FQNEAQ (reference sequence).

The chain employs TRBV9 and TRBJ2-3; 8 bases are shared with TRBD1. Per the germline V gene, CDR1 is SGDLS and CDR2 is YYNGEE. The length of the CDR3 is 17 residues. V shed 3 bases and J 2 bases; nucleotides not matched to a gene: 11. The CDR3 loop is CASSAYRGANPTDTQYF. The CDR3 DNA follows: TGTGCCAGCAGCGCCTACAGGGGGGCGAACCCCACAGATACGCAGTATTTT.

The chain has TRBV28 and TRBJ2-5, with a possible D match to TRBD1 (6 bases). Trimming shortened V by 6 bases and J by 0 bases, and 11 bases separated the two germline ends. Germline V lookup: CDR1 MDHEN, CDR2 SYDVKM. There are 14 residues in the CDR3. CDR3 nucleotide sequence: TGTGCCAGCAGGACAACAGGGTACCAAGAGACCCAGTACTTC. It specifies CASRTTGYQETQYF. The variable domain in full, completed from reference TRBV28 and TRBJ2-5, reads DVKVTQSSRYLVKRTGEKVFLECVQDMDHENMFWYRQDPGLGLRLIYFSYDVKMKEKGDIPEGYSVSREKKERFSLILESASTNQTSMYLCASRTTGYQETQYFGPGTRLLVL.

The sample holds a few counts of this clone. The CDR3, as DNA: TGTGCCAGTAGTTCGTTTAGCTCCTACAATGAGCAGTTCTTC. It encodes CASSSFSSYNEQFF. This rearrangement joins TRBV19 to TRBJ2-1, with unresolved D. CDR3 length: 14 residues. V lost 5 bases and J lost 0, with 8 bases in between. Looked up from germline, CDR1 is LNHDA and CDR2 is SQIVND (reference sequence).